This T cell receptor (beta chain) came from a study of blood T cell repertoires in COVID-19. Study-level information: Donors in the United States, Italy and Spain gave samples during acute or convalescent COVID-19. Sources were T cells, B-cell-depleted T cells, or PBMCs; the material itself was cDNA or gDNA.

Per germline, CDR1 LNHDA and CDR2 SQIVND (reference sequence). Trimming removed 2 bases from V and 0 bases from J, with 22 bases in between. This CDR3 has 19 residues. TCRdb's table, derived via immunoSEQ multiplex PCR, lists solely in-frame clones and lacks some. Among 200,000 to 250,000 clones, approximately 86% were seen once, and the ten largest hold roughly 10%. This TCR came from a woman in her forties or fifties with COVID-19, enrolled during active disease. Sequencing was done on a sample of peripheral blood. The chain couples TRBV19 to TRBJ2-5; a weak D match, TRBD2 (6 bases). In DNA form, the CDR3 reads TGTGCCAGTAGTATACGACCCTTCTATGGGGGAGGTCACCAAGAGACCCAGTACTTC. Encoded protein: CASSIRPFYGGGHQETQYF.